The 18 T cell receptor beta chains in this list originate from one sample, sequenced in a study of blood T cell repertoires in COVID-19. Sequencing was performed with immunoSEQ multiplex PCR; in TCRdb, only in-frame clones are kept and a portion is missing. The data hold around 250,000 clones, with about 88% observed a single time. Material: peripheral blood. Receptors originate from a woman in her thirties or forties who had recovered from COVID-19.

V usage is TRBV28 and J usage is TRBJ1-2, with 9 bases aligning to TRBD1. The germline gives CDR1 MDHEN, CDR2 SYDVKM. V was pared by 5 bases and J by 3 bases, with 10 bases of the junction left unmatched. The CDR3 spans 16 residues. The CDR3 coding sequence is TGTGCCAGCAGTCTAATCGGGACAGGGTCCCACTATGGCTACACCTTC. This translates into CASSLIGTGSHYGYTF.

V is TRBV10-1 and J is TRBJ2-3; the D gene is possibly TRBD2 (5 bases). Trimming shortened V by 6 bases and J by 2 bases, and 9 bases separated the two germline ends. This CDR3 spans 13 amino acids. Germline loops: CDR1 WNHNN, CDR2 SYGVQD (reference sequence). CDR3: CASSGLDTDTQYF. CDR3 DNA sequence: TGCGCCAGCAGCGGACTCGACACAGATACGCAGTATTTT.

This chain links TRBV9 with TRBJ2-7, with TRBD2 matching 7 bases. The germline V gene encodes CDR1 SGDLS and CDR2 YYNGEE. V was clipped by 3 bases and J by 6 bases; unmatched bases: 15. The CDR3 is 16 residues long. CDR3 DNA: TGTGCCAGCAGCGACCCCGTTGGGGCTGGGGGGGGCGAGCAGTACTTC. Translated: CASSDPVGAGGGEQYF.

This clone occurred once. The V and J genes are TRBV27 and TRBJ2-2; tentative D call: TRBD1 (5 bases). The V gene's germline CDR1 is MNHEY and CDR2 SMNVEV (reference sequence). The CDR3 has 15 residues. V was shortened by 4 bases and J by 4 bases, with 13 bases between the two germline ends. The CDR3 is CASSWTYPPTGELFF. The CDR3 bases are TGTGCCAGCAGTTGGACATATCCCCCCACCGGGGAGCTGTTTTTT.

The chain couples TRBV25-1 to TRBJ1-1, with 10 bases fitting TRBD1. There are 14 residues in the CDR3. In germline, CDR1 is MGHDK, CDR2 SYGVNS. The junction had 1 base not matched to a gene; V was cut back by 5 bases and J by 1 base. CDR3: CASSRDRGNTEAFF. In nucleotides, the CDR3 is TGTGCCAGCAGTAGGGACAGGGGGAACACTGAAGCTTTCTTT.

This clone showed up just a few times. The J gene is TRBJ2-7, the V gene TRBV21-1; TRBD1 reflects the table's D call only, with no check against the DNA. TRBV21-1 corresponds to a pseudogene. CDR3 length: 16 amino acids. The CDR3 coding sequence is TGTGCCAGCAGCAAAGCGCGGGACAGGTTAGCCTACGAGCAGTACTTC. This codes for CASSKARDRLAYEQYF.

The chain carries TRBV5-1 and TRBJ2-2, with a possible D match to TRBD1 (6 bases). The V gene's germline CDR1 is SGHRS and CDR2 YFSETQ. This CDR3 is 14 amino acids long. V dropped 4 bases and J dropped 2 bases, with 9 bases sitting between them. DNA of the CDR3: TGCGCCAGCAGCACAGGGCCTAACACCGGGGAGCTGTTTTTT. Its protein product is CASSTGPNTGELFF.

The CDR3 loop reads CASSFQLSPSTDTQYF. CDR3 DNA: TGTGCCAGCAGCTTCCAGTTATCCCCTAGCACAGATACGCAGTATTTT. The V call is TRBV5-6, the J call TRBJ2-3; D gene unclear. The CDR3 length is 16 residues. CDR1 SGHDT and CDR2 YYEEEE come from the germline V gene. V was cut by 2 bases and J by 0 bases, with 13 bases left in between.

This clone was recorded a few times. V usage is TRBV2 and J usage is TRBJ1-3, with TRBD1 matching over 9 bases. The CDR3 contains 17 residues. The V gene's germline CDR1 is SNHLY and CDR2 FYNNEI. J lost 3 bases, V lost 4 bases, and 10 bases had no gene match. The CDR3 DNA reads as TGTGCCAGCAGTGCCCCCGCACAGGGGGCATATGGAAACACCATATATTTT. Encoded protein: CASSAPAQGAYGNTIYF.

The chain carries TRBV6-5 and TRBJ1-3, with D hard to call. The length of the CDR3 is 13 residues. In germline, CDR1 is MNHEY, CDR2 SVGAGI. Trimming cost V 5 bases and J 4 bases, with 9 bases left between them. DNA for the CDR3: TGTGCCAGCAGTCAGTCTTCCGGAAACACCATATATTTT. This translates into CASSQSSGNTIYF.

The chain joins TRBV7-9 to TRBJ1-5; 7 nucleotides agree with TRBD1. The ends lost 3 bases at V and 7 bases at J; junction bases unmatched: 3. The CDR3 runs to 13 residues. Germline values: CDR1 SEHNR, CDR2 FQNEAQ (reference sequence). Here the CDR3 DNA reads TGTGCCAGCAGCTTTGACAGGGAACAGCCCCAGCATTTT. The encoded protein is CASSFDREQPQHF.

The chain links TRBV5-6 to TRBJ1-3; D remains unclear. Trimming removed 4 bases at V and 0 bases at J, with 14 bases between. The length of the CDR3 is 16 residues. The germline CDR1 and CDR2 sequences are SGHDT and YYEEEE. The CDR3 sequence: CASSPGRPSSGNTIYF. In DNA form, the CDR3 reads TGTGCCAGCAGCCCGGGTAGACCCAGCTCTGGAAACACCATATATTTT.

The CDR3 bases are TGTGCCAGTAGTATCTCCTCAGAAGATCCTAACTATGGCTACACCTTC. It encodes CASSISSEDPNYGYTF. The chain carries TRBV19 and TRBJ1-2; D remains ambiguous. This CDR3 is built from 16 residues. Germline lookup yields CDR1 LNHDA and CDR2 SQIVND (reference sequence). V lost 3 bases to trimming and J lost 0 bases, with 14 bases between them.

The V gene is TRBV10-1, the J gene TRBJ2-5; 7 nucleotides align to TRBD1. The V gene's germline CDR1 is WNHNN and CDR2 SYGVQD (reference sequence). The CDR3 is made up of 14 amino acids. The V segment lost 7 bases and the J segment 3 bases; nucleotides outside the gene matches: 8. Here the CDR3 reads CASMEDRSEETQYF. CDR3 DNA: TGCGCCAGCATGGAGGACAGGAGCGAAGAGACCCAGTACTTC.

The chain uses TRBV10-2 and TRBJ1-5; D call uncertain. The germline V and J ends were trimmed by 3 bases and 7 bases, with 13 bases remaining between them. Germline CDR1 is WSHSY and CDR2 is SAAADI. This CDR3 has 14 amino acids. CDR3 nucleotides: TGCGCCAGCAGTGATCTAGCCGTTCGGCAGCCCCAGCATTTT. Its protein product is CASSDLAVRQPQHF.

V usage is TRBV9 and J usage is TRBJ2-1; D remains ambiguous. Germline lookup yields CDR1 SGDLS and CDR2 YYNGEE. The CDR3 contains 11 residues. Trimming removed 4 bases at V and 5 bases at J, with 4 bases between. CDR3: CASSFDNEQFF. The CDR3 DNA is TGTGCCAGCAGCTTCGACAATGAGCAGTTCTTC.

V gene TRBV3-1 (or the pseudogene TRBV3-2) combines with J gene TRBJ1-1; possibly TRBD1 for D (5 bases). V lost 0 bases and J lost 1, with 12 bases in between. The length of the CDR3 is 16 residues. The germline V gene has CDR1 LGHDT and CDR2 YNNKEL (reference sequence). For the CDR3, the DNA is TGTGCCAGCAGCCAAGATGGCGGGGCCCGGAACACTGAAGCTTTCTTT. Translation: CASSQDGGARNTEAFF.

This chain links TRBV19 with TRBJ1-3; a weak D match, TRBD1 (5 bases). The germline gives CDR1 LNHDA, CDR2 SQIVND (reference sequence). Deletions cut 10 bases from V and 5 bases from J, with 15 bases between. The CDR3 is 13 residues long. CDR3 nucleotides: TGTGCCACCCGGTCCGGGGGGAGAAACACCATATATTTT. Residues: CATRSGGRNTIYF.